This TCR beta chain was identified in a study of T cells in Graves' hyperthyroidism and ophthalmopathy. Patients between 18 and 65 years old had hyperthyroidism, newly diagnosed and lasting under 2 months. Uncontrolled infection, other autoimmune disease, pregnancy or lactation excluded patients. This CDR3 is 12 amino acids long. CDR1 and CDR2 (germline): DFQATT, SNEGSKA (reference sequence). This clonotype has at least ten counts. This may be a read error, as it is one base from a much larger clone. Researchers amplified the TCR beta CDR3 regions from RNA transcripts. Carried out on the TCR CDR3, a first-round RT-PCR used the HTBI primer set. MiXCR, applied by TCRdb to the multiplex PCR reads, yields one record per CDR3 protein. Here the sample spans some 400,000 distinct CDR3 sequences, 19% being singletons.

The clonotype originates from a woman between 18 and 29 years old with Graves' hyperthyroidism. The sequenced sample was blood. The V call is TRBV20-1, the J call TRBJ2-4; possibly TRBD2 for D (5 bases). The CDR3 protein is CSARDTGNIKYF. The CDR3 nucleotides are TGCAGTGCTAGAGATACGGGAAACATTAAGTACTTC.